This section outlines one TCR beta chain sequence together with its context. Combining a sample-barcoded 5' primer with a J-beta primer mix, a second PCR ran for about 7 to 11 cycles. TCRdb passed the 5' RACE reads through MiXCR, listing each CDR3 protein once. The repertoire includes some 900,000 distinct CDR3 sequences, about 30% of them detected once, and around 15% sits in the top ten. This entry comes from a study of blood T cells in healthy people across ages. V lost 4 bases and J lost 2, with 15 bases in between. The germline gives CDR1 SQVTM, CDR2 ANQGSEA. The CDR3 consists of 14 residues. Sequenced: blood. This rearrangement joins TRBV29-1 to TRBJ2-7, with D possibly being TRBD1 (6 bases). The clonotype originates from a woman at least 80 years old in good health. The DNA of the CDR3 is TGCAGCGTTGCGGTGACAGGTTCAACCTACGAGCAGTACTTC. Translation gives CSVAVTGSTYEQYF.